This T cell receptor beta chain was sequenced during a study of cytomegalovirus exposure and HLA in healthy donors. Across the whole study: Of all 400 or so donors who were genotyped, under 90% belonged to the Caucasian-associated ancestry cluster. Whole-study findings and limits: For cytomegalovirus status, the classifier reportedly gave diagnoses with high specificity and sensitivity. Sequencing likely generated an artifact that appeared as a cluster of highly shared sequence variants. No immune exposure information besides CMV serostatus was available.

The PCR made use of 60 Vbeta and 13 Jbeta primers. The protocol was immunoSEQ multiplex PCR, while the TCRdb copy is restricted to in-frame clones and leaves out a portion. The table records about 120,000 clones, 77% of them present only once. Trimming pared 9 bases from V and 7 bases from J, leaving 13 bases between. This CDR3 region has 13 residues. Germline assignment: CDR1 ENHRY and CDR2 SYGVKD. Turning to this clone: The antigen is undetermined.

Sequencing was performed on PBMCs. This TCR came from a man aged 18 to 29 in good health and CMV-seropositive. This chain joins TRBV10-3 and TRBJ1-6; D not resolved. This CDR3 is CAISQENNSPLHF. The DNA for the CDR3 is TGTGCCATTAGTCAGGAAAACAATTCACCCCTCCACTTT.